One and the same sample provided the 17 T cell receptor beta chains below, sequenced in a study of early T cells in non-severe SARS-CoV-2 infection. TCRdb processed the 5' RACE reads anew with MiXCR; each CDR3 protein has one entry. The table lists about 58,000 distinct CDR3 sequences, approximately 12% of them singletons. What was sequenced was whole blood. The receptor source for this set is an adult who was a healthcare worker with PCR-confirmed SARS-CoV-2 infection or an uninfected control (not recorded which).

Ten or more counts support this clonotype. This sequence joins TRBV27 and TRBJ2-7; no definite D call. The V end was cut by 4 bases, the J end by 3 bases, with 19 bases between. The CDR3 consists of 16 residues. CDR1 and CDR2 (germline): MNHEY, SMNVEV (reference sequence). Here the CDR3 DNA reads TGTGCCAGCAGTTCCCTAAAGCGCCGAGAAATCTACGAGCAGTACTTC. Amino acids: CASSSLKRREIYEQYF.

This clonotype was seen repeatedly, ten times or more. This chain uses TRBV7-2 with TRBJ2-2; D unclear. Per the germline V gene, CDR1 is SGHTA and CDR2 is FQGNSA. The CDR3 has 13 amino acids. The V gene lost 1 base and the J gene lost 7 bases, with 7 bases spanning the gap. The DNA for the CDR3 is TGTGCCAGCAGCTTAGTTATCGGCGGGGAGCTGTTTTTT. Protein: CASSLVIGGELFF.

A few counts support this clonotype. This chain joins TRBV12-3 or TRBV12-4 and TRBJ2-5; possible D gene TRBD1, 5 bases. CDR3 length: 14 residues. V lost 0 bases to trimming and J lost 4 bases, with 9 bases between them. CDR3 in amino acids: CASSLAGRAETQYF. The CDR3 nucleotides are TGTGCCAGCAGTTTAGCTGGCAGGGCAGAGACCCAGTACTTC.

Of note for this clonotype: A much larger clone differs by one base, so this may be a read error. The rearrangement links TRBV6-5 to TRBJ2-1, with TRBD2 matching over 12 bases. Germline loops: CDR1 MNHEY, CDR2 SVGAGI. The CDR3 length is 15 residues. This CDR3 is CASRLLAGGPGELFF. DNA of the CDR3: TGTGCCAGCAGATTACTAGCGGGGGGCCCTGGAGAGCTGTTCTTC.

This clonotype was observed at least ten times. The chain is built from TRBV5-4 and TRBJ2-1; the D is unclear. CDR1 SGHNT and CDR2 YYREEE come from the germline V gene (reference sequence). The CDR3 is 13 amino acids. Trimming stripped 4 bases from V and 4 bases from J, with 9 bases between. CDR3 DNA sequence: TGTGCCAGCAGCCTGACGCCTTACAATGAGCAGTTCTTC. Translation gives CASSLTPYNEQFF. The full variable domain, its missing parts supplied by reference TRBV5-4 and TRBJ2-1, is ETGVTQSPTHLIKTRGQQVTLRCSSQSGHNTVSWYQQALGQGPQFIFQYYREEENGRGNFPPRFSGLQFPNYSSELNVNALELDDSALYLCASSLTPYNEQFFGPGTRLTVL.

This clonotype was picked up a small number of times. This chain connects TRBV7-2 to TRBJ1-2, with a possible D match to TRBD1 (6 bases). The ends were cut back, 9 bases at V and 5 bases at J, with 13 bases in the middle. The CDR3 is 12 amino acids. Germline V lookup: CDR1 SGHTA, CDR2 FQGNSA. The CDR3 DNA follows: TGTGCCAGAAAAACAGGGAAATATGGCTACACCTTC. It yields the protein CARKTGKYGYTF. Filled out from reference TRBV7-2 and TRBJ1-2, the complete variable domain reads GAGVSQSPSNKVTEKGKDVELRCDPISGHTALYWYRQSLGQGLEFLIYFQGNSAPDKSGLPSDRFSAERTGGSVSTLTIQRTQQEDSAVYLCARKTGKYGYTFGSGTRLTVV.

By proportion, this clonotype is medium-sized. This chain connects TRBV7-3 to TRBJ2-1; 7 bases map to TRBD1. This CDR3 contains 13 residues. V was pared by 3 bases and J by 4 bases, with 0 bases of the junction left unmatched. CDR1 SGHTA and CDR2 FQGTGA come from the germline V gene. The CDR3 region has the DNA TGTGCCAGCAGCTTGACAGGGTACAATGAGCAGTTCTTC. Its translation: CASSLTGYNEQFF.

The V and J genes are TRBV3-1 and TRBJ2-1, with 9 bases identical to TRBD2. The germline V gene has CDR1 LGHDT and CDR2 YNNKEL (reference sequence). This CDR3 has 12 residues. J was trimmed by 15 bases and V by 2 bases; bases with no gene match: 5. CDR3 DNA sequence: TGTGCCAGCAGCCAAAGGGGAGCGGGAGGGTTCTTC. Encoded protein: CASSQRGAGGFF.

Many counts were recorded for this clonotype. The V gene is TRBV28, the J gene TRBJ1-1, with D possibly being TRBD1 (6 bases). Trimming pared 6 bases from V and 7 bases from J, leaving 24 bases between. Per the germline V gene, CDR1 is MDHEN and CDR2 is SYDVKM. The CDR3 spans 16 residues. The CDR3 sequence is CASRPTRGGGRFEAFF. CDR3 nucleotide sequence: TGTGCCAGCAGACCCACGCGGGGAGGGGGAAGGTTTGAAGCTTTCTTT.

The table lists this clonotype with a few counts. The chain links TRBV10-2 to TRBJ2-5; a possible D gene is TRBD2 (5 bases). The CDR3 runs 16 residues. V lost 3 bases, J lost 7 bases, and 21 bases lay in between. The germline V gene has CDR1 WSHSY and CDR2 SAAADI. The CDR3 loop is CASSDPLQAATGTQYF. CDR3 DNA: TGCGCCAGCAGTGATCCCCTTCAAGCGGCAACTGGGACCCAGTACTTC.

In its sample, this clonotype was seen many times. The chain uses TRBV9 and TRBJ1-2; a possible D gene is TRBD1 (6 bases). The CDR3 sequence is 15 residues long. Germline V lookup: CDR1 SGDLS, CDR2 YYNGEE. Trimming removed 4 bases at V and 2 bases at J, with 15 bases between. DNA of the CDR3: TGTGCCAGCAGCCCACGCGGGGGCAGCAACTATGGCTACACCTTC. Translated, it gives CASSPRGGSNYGYTF.

This clonotype was observed many times. The chain joins TRBV4-1 to TRBJ2-7; D not certain. Trimming cost V 2 bases and J 2 bases, with 7 bases left between them. This CDR3 contains 13 residues. Germline assignment: CDR1 MGHRA and CDR2 YSYEKL. The CDR3 is CASSQQTAYEQYF. CDR3 in DNA: TGCGCCAGCAGCCAACAAACCGCCTACGAGCAGTACTTC.

This clonotype was detected ten times or more. The V call is TRBV7-2, the J call TRBJ1-1, with a possible D match to TRBD1 (5 bases). Between the trimmed V and J ends, which lost 2 bases and 1 base, there was a span of 8 bases. Germline V gene sequence: CDR1 SGHTA, CDR2 FQGNSA. This CDR3 contains 14 residues. CDR3: CASSLRTTNTEAFF. Written as DNA, the CDR3 is TGTGCCAGCAGCTTACGGACAACGAACACTGAAGCTTTCTTT.

There are a few counts of this clonotype. This chain connects TRBV30 to TRBJ2-1, with 10 nucleotides matching TRBD2. With 8 bases clipped from V and 7 bases from J, the junction kept 5 bases outside the gene matches. The CDR3 has 12 amino acids. Germline V gives CDR1 GTSNPN, CDR2 SVGIG (reference sequence). The CDR3 reads CALAGVSNEQFF. In DNA, the CDR3 is TGTGCCCTAGCGGGAGTCAGTAATGAGCAGTTCTTC.

The chain joins TRBV6-1 to TRBJ1-1, with TRBD1 as a possible D gene (6 bases). The length of the CDR3 is 13 residues. Germline V gene lookup returns CDR1 MNHNS and CDR2 SASEGT. Trimming took off 5 bases at V and 11 bases at J, with 18 bases between the two ends. As DNA, the CDR3 is TGTGCCAGCAGTCCCGGGACAAACCGCCCGGCTTTCTTT. Translated, it gives CASSPGTNRPAFF.

V and J are TRBV20-1 and TRBJ1-1; possibly TRBD1 for D (5 bases). Trimming left V 0 bases short and J 1 base short, with 12 bases between. Germline CDR1 is DFQATT and CDR2 is SNEGSKA (reference sequence). The CDR3 spans 15 residues. CDR3 sequence: CSAREATGRNTEAFF. In DNA form, the CDR3 reads TGCAGTGCTAGAGAGGCTACAGGACGGAACACTGAAGCTTTCTTT.

V is TRBV7-6 and J is TRBJ2-3; D ambiguous. The germline V and J ends were trimmed by 3 bases and 0 bases, with 7 bases remaining between them. CDR1 is SGHVS, CDR2 FNYEAQ, per germline. The CDR3 loop spans 14 amino acids. The CDR3 DNA reads as TGTGCCAGCAGCTTCTCAGACAGCACAGATACGCAGTATTTT. Encoded protein: CASSFSDSTDTQYF.